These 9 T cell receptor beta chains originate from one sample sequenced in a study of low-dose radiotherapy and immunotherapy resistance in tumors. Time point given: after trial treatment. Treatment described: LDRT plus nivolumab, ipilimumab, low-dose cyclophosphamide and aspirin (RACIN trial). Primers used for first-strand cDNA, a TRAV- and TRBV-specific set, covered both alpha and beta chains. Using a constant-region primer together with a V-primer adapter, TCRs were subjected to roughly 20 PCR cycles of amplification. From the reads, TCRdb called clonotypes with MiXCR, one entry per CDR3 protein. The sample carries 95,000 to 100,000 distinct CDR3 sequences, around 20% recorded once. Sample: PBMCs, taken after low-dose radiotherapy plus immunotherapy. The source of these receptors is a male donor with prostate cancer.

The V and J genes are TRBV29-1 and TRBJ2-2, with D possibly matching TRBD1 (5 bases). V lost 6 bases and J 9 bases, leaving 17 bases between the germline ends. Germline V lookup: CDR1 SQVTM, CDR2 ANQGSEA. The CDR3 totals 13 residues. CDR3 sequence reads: CSVARVSSRELFF. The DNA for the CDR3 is TGCAGCGTGGCCAGGGTTTCGAGCCGGGAGCTGTTTTTT.

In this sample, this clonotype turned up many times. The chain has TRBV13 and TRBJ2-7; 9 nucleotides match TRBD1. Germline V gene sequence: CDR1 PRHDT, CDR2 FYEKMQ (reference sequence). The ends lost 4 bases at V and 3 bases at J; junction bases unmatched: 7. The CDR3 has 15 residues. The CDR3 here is CASSSNPDRGYEQYF. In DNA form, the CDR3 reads TGTGCCAGCAGCTCCAATCCGGACAGGGGCTACGAGCAGTACTTC.

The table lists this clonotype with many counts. The CDR3 is CASSESGSNQPQHF. The CDR3, as DNA: TGTGCCAGCAGTGAAAGTGGGAGCAATCAGCCCCAGCATTTT. V and J are TRBV6-1 and TRBJ1-5; D not resolved. The CDR3 runs 14 residues. Trimming shortened V by 2 bases and J by 1 base, and 6 bases separated the two germline ends. CDR1 MNHNS and CDR2 SASEGT come from the germline V gene.

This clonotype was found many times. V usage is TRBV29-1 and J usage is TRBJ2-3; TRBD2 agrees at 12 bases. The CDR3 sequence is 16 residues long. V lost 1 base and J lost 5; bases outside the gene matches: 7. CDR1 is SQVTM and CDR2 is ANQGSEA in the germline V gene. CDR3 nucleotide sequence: TGCAGCGTTGAAGGACTAGCGGGGGCCCGGGGAGATACGCAGTATTTT. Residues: CSVEGLAGARGDTQYF.

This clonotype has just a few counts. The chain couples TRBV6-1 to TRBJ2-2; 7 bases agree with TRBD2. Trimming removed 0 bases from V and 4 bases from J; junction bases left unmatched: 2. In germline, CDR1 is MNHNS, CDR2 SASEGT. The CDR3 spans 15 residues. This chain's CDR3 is CASSEAAGVTGELFF. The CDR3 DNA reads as TGTGCCAGCAGTGAAGCCGCGGGGGTCACCGGGGAGCTGTTTTTT.

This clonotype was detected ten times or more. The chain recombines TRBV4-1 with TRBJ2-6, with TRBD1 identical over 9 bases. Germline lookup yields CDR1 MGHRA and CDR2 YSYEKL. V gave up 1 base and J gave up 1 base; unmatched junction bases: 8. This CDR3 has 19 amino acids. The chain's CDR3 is CASSQVMGQGRSGANVLTF. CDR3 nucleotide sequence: TGCGCCAGCAGCCAAGTGATGGGACAGGGACGGTCTGGGGCCAACGTCCTGACTTTC.

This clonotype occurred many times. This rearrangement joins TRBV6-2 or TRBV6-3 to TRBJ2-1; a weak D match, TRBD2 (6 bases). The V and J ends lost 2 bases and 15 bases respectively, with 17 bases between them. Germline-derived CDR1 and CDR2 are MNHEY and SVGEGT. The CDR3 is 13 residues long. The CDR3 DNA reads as TGTGCCAGCAGTTACGGGGGACTGGGCGAAGGGTTCTTC. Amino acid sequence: CASSYGGLGEGFF.

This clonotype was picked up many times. CDR3 bases: TGTGCCAGCAGGCTCAAACCGGGCCAATCGGGCAATCAGCCCCAGCATTTT. This codes for CASRLKPGQSGNQPQHF. The chain uses TRBV2 and TRBJ1-5; D remains ambiguous. V shed 6 bases and J shed 2 bases, with 20 bases lying between them. Germline CDR1 SNHLY, CDR2 FYNNEI. The CDR3 covers 17 residues.

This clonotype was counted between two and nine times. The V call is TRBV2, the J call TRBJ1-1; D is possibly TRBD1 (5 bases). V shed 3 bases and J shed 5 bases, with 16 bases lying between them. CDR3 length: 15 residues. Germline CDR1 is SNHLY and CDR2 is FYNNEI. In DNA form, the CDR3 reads TGTGCCAGCAGTGATGGGCACCCAGGGAATACTGAAGCTTTCTTT. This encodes CASSDGHPGNTEAFF.